A single sample gave rise to the 14 T cell receptor beta chains below, sequenced in a study of somatic mutations in cytotoxic T cells in rheumatoid arthritis. Measured with immunoSEQ multiplex PCR; TCRdb has only the in-frame clones, and not every one. The profile shows fewer than 13,000 clones, about 70% of them singletons. Sequenced: CD8+ T cells sorted from blood. Receptors were obtained from a man in his sixties in good health.

The sample holds one count of this clone. The chain recombines TRBV5-8 with TRBJ2-7; D is ambiguous. Germline V lookup: CDR1 SGHTS, CDR2 YDEGEE. The CDR3 is 15 residues long. The ends were cut back, 8 bases at V and 2 bases at J, with 20 bases in the middle. CDR3 DNA sequence: TGTGCCAGTAAGCTTCCGAGTATTCCCCCCTACGAGCAGTACTTC. Its protein product is CASKLPSIPPYEQYF. The complete variable domain, with remaining parts taken from reference TRBV5-8 and TRBJ2-7, reads EAGVTQSPTHLIKTRGQQATLRCSPISGHTSVYWYQQALGLGLQFLLWYDEGEERNRGNFPPRFSGRQFPNYSSELNVNALELEDSALYLCASKLPSIPPYEQYFGPGTRLTVT.

This clone was seen a single time. V usage is TRBV7-2 and J usage is TRBJ2-1, with unresolved D. CDR1 is SGHTA and CDR2 is FQGNSA in the germline V gene. The CDR3 totals 16 residues. Trimming removed 1 base at V and 8 bases at J, with 18 bases between. The CDR3 spells CASSLEAGLYADEQFF. The CDR3 coding sequence is TGTGCCAGCAGCTTAGAGGCTGGGTTGTATGCGGATGAGCAGTTCTTC.

V is TRBV15 and J is TRBJ2-4; TRBD1 is a possible D gene (7 bases). V lost 5 bases and J 3 bases, leaving 20 bases between the germline ends. CDR3 size: 17 residues. In germline, CDR1 is LNHNV, CDR2 YYDKDF (reference sequence). The CDR3 reads CATSEGARGGDKNIQYF. The CDR3 bases are TGTGCCACCAGCGAGGGGGCGCGGGGAGGAGACAAAAACATTCAGTACTTC.

The chain links TRBV28 to TRBJ1-5; D possibly corresponds to TRBD1 (5 bases). Looked up from germline, CDR1 is MDHEN and CDR2 is SYDVKM. V was pared by 1 base and J by 10 bases, with 11 bases between. The CDR3 totals 13 residues. CDR3 amino acids: CASSLSGAGPQHF. The DNA of the CDR3 is TGTGCCAGCAGTTTATCCGGGGCAGGACCCCAGCATTTT.

V usage is TRBV7-9 and J usage is TRBJ2-7; D ambiguous. With 1 base removed from V and 5 bases from J, the gap between germline ends came to 6 bases. Germline V gene data show CDR1 as SEHNR and CDR2 as FQNEAQ (reference sequence). The CDR3 has 12 amino acids. CDR3 sequence: CASSLGMDEQYF. CDR3 nucleotides: TGTGCCAGCAGCTTAGGAATGGACGAGCAGTACTTC.

This clone was counted once. The rearrangement links TRBV7-8 to TRBJ2-1; perhaps TRBD2 as D (5 bases). V gave up 2 bases and J gave up 0 bases, with 8 bases separating them. Germline-derived CDR1 and CDR2 are SGHVS and FQNEAQ. CDR3 length: 15 residues. CDR3 sequence: CASSLSGRSYNEQFF. The CDR3 bases are TGTGCCAGCAGCTTAAGCGGTCGCTCCTACAATGAGCAGTTCTTC.

In this sample, this clone turned up a few times. The V and J genes are TRBV7-8 and TRBJ1-2; no clear D. Per germline, CDR1 SGHVS and CDR2 FQNEAQ. V lost 2 bases and J lost 5, with 6 bases in between. The CDR3 contains 12 residues. This CDR3 is CASSLTRYGYTF. Here the CDR3 DNA reads TGTGCCAGCAGCTTAACGCGTTATGGCTACACCTTC.

This rearrangement joins TRBV5-6 to TRBJ2-7; the D gene is possibly TRBD1 (6 bases). CDR1 and CDR2 from the germline V gene are SGHDT and YYEEEE. This CDR3 comprises 14 residues. The V end was cut by 2 bases, the J end by 1 base, with 10 bases between. CDR3 loop: CASSFGTKSYEQYF. CDR3 bases: TGTGCCAGCAGCTTCGGGACAAAGTCCTACGAGCAGTACTTC.

The table lists this clone with a few counts. The chain recombines TRBV4-1 with TRBJ2-1; 12 nucleotides align to TRBD2. The V and J ends lost 1 base and 8 bases, in that order; junction bases with no gene match: 3. This CDR3 contains 15 residues. The germline V gene encodes CDR1 MGHRA and CDR2 YSYEKL. The CDR3, as DNA: TGCGCCAGCAGCCAAGGACTAGCGGGAGACCATGAGCAGTTCTTC. Amino acids: CASSQGLAGDHEQFF.

The chain employs TRBV7-3 and TRBJ2-2; TRBD1 aligns across 9 bases. Trimming took 6 bases from V and 4 from J; bases not matched to a gene: 12. This CDR3 comprises 17 residues. Germline assignment: CDR1 SGHTA and CDR2 FQGTGA. CDR3 loop: CASSYGGTGPFTGELFF. CDR3 sequence (DNA): TGTGCCAGCAGTTACGGGGGGACAGGGCCTTTCACCGGGGAGCTGTTTTTT.

The rearrangement links TRBV6-6 to TRBJ2-5; D is unresolved. The V end was cut by 2 bases, the J end by 4 bases, with 14 bases between. The CDR3 loop spans 15 amino acids. In germline, CDR1 is MNHNY, CDR2 SVGAGI (reference sequence). The CDR3 DNA reads TGTGCCAGCAGTTACGCCCCTGGGTTGCGAGAGACCCAGTACTTC. This gives the protein CASSYAPGLRETQYF.

The chain is built from TRBV29-1 and TRBJ2-6; D is unresolved. Trimming stripped 6 bases from V and 0 bases from J, with 6 bases between. The CDR3 has 13 amino acids. CDR1 is SQVTM and CDR2 is ANQGSEA in the germline V gene. CDR3 in DNA: TGCAGCGTCAAGGACTCTGGGGCCAACGTCCTGACTTTC. It encodes CSVKDSGANVLTF.

The chain is built from TRBV28 and TRBJ1-3, with 7 bases that match TRBD1. CDR1 and CDR2 from the germline V gene are MDHEN and SYDVKM. The CDR3 runs 16 residues. The ends lost 3 bases at V and 0 bases at J; junction bases unmatched: 5. The CDR3 protein is CASSFDRDRSGNTIYF. CDR3 nucleotide sequence: TGTGCCAGCAGTTTCGACAGGGATCGCTCTGGAAACACCATATATTTT.

The chain carries TRBV7-6 and TRBJ1-2; D ambiguous. Germline loops: CDR1 SGHVS, CDR2 FNYEAQ. The CDR3 spans 13 residues. Trimming shortened V by 1 base and J by 4 bases, and 7 bases separated the two germline ends. The CDR3 DNA reads as TGTGCCAGCAGCTTAGGGATGGCCTATGGCTACACCTTC. It yields the protein CASSLGMAYGYTF.